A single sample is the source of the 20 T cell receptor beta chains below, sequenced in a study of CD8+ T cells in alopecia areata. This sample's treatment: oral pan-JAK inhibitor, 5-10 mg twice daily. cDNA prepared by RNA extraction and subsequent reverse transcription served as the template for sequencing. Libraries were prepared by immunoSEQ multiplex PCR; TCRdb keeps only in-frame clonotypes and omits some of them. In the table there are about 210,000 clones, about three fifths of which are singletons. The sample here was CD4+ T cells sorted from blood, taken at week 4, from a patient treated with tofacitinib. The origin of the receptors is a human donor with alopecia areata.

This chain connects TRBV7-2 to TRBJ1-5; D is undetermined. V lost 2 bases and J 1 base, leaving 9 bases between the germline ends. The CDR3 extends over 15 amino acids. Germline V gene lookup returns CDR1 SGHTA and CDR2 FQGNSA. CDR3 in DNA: TGTGCCAGCAGCTTATCGGGAACGAGCAATCAGCCCCAGCATTTT. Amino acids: CASSLSGTSNQPQHF.

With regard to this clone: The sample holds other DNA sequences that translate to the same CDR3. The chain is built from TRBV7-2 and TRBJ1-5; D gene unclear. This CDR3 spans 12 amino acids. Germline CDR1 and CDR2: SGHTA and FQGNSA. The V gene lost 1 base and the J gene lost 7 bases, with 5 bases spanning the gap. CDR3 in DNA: TGTGCCAGCAGCTTAGATCTCCAGCCCCAGCATTTT. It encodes CASSLDLQPQHF.

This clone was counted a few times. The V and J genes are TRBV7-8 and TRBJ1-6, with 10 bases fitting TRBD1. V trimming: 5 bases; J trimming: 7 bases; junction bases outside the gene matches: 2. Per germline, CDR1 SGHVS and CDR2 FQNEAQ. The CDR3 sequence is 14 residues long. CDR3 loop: CASSKGQGNSPLHF. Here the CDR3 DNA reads TGTGCCAGCAGCAAGGGACAGGGGAATTCACCCCTCCACTTT.

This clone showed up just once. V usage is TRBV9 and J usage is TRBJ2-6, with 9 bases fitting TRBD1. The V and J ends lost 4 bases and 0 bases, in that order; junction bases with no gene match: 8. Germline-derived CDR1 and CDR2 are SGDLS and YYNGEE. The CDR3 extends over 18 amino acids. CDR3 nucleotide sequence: TGTGCCAGCAGCCCAAGACAGGGGGTTCCCTCTGGGGCCAACGTCCTGACTTTC. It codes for CASSPRQGVPSGANVLTF.

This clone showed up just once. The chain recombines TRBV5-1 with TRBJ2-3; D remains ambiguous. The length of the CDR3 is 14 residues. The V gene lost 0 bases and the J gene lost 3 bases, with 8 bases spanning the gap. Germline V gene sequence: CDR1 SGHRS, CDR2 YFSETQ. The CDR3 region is CASSLGRLTDTQYF. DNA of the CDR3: TGCGCCAGCAGCTTGGGACGGCTTACAGATACGCAGTATTTT.

CDR3 residues: CASRQGLSSYEQYF. Here the CDR3 DNA reads TGCGCCAGCCGCCAAGGGCTAAGCTCCTACGAGCAGTACTTC. The chain joins TRBV5-1 to TRBJ2-7; D call uncertain. V dropped 7 bases and J dropped 0 bases, with 14 bases sitting between them. The CDR3 extends over 14 amino acids. Germline CDR1 is SGHRS and CDR2 is YFSETQ.

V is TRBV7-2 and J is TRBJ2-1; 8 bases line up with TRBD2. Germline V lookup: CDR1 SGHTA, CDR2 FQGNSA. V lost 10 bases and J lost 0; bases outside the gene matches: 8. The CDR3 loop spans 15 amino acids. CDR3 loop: CATDPGGRSYNEQFF. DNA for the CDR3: TGTGCCACCGATCCGGGGGGGCGCTCCTACAATGAGCAGTTCTTC.

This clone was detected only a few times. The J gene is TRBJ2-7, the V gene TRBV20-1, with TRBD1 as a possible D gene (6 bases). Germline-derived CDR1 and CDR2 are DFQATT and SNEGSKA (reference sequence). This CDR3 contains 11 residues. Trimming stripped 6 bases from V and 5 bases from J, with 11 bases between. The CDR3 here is CSARRQDEQYF. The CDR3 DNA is TGCAGTGCCCGACGACAGGACGAGCAGTACTTC.

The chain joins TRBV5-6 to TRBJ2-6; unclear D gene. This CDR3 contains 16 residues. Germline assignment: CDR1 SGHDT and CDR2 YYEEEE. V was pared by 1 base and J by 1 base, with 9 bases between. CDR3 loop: CASSLWQASGANVLTF. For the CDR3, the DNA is TGTGCCAGCAGCTTGTGGCAGGCTTCTGGGGCCAACGTCCTGACTTTC.

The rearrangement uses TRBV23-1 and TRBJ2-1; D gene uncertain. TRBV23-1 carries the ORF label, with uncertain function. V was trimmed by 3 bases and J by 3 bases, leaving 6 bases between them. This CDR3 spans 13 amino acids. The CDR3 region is CASSHGIYNEQFF. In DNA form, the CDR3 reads TGCGCCAGCAGTCATGGGATCTACAATGAGCAGTTCTTC.

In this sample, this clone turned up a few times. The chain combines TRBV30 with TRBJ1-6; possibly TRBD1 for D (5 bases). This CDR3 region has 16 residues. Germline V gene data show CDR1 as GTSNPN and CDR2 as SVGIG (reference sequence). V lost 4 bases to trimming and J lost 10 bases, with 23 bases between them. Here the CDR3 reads CAWTNPRGRFGSPLHF. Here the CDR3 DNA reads TGTGCCTGGACCAACCCTCGGGGGAGATTTGGGTCACCCCTCCACTTT.

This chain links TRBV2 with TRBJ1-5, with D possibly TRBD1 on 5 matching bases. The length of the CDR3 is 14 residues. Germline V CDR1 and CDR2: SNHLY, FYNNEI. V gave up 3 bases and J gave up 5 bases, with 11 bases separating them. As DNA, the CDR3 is TGTGCCAGCAGTGACAGGGCGTCCTATCAGCCCCAGCATTTT. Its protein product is CASSDRASYQPQHF.

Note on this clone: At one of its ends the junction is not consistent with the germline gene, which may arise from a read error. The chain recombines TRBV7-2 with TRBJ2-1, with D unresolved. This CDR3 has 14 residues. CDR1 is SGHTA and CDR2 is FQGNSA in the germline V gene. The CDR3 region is CASSLADWYSEQFF. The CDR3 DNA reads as TGTGCCAGCAGCTTAGCTGACTGGTACAGTGAGCAGTTCTTC.

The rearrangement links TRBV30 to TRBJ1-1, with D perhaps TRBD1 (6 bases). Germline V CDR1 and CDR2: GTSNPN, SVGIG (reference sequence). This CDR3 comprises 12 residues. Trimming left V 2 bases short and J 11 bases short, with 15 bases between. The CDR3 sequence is CAWSRDTPRAFF. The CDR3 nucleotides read TGTGCCTGGAGTCGGGACACCCCCCGGGCTTTCTTT.

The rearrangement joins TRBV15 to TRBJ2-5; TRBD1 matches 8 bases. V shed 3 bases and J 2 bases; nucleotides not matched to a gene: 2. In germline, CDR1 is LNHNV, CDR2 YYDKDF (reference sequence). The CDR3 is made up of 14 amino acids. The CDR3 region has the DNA TGTGCCACCAGCAGCCGGACAGGGCAAGAGACCCAGTACTTC. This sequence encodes CATSSRTGQETQYF.

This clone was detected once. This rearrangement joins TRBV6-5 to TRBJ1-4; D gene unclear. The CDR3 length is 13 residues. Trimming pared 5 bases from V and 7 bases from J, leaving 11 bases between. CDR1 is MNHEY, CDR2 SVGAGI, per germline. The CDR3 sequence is CASSPRASEKLFF. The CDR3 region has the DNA TGTGCCAGCAGTCCCCGGGCCTCTGAAAAACTGTTTTTT.

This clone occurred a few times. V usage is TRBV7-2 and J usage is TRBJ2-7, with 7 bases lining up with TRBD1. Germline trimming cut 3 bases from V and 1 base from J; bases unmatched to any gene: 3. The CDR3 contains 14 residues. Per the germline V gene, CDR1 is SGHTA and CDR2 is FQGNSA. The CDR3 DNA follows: TGTGCCAGCAGCTTGGACAGGCGTTCCTACGAGCAGTACTTC. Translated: CASSLDRRSYEQYF.

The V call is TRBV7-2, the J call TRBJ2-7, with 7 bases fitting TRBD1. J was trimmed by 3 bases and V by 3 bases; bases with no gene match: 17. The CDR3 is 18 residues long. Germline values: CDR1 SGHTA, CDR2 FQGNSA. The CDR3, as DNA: TGTGCCAGCAGCTTGACGAAAGACAGGGCACATGTGTTCTACGAGCAGTACTTC. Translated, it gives CASSLTKDRAHVFYEQYF.

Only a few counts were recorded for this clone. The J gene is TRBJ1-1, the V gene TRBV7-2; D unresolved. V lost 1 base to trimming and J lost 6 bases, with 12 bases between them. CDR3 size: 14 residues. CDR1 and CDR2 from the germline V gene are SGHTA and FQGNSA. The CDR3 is CASSLDLGRAEAFF. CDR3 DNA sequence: TGTGCCAGCAGCTTAGACCTGGGGAGGGCTGAAGCTTTCTTT. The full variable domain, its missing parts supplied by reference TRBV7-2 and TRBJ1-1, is GAGVSQSPSNKVTEKGKDVELRCDPISGHTALYWYRQSLGQGLEFLIYFQGNSAPDKSGLPSDRFSAERTGGSVSTLTIQRTQQEDSAVYLCASSLDLGRAEAFFGQGTRLTVV.

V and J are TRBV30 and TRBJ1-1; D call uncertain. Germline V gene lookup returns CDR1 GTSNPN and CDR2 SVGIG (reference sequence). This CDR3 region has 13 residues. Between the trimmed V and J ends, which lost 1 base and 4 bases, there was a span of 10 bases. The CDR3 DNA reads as TGTGCCTGGAGTGAAAGCGGTGGCACTGAAGCTTTCTTT. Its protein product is CAWSESGGTEAFF.